The 20 T cell receptor beta chains reported below all come from one sample, sequenced in a study of blood T cells in healthy people across ages. Then a second PCR, running about 6 to 12 cycles, was carried out with a sample-barcoded 5' primer and a J-beta primer mix. Each CDR3 protein is one row after TCRdb ran MiXCR on the 5' RACE reads. The sample holds around 320,000 distinct CDR3 sequences, around 30% seen once. What was sequenced was blood. Receptor source: a woman in her 70s in good health.

This chain uses TRBV27 with TRBJ2-5; TRBD1 matches 7 bases. The J call may be incorrect, as the DNA end agrees better with TRBJ2-7. Germline V gives CDR1 MNHEY, CDR2 SMNVEV (reference sequence). This CDR3 spans 12 amino acids. The CDR3 sequence: CANRQGDYEQYF. The CDR3 nucleotides read TGTGCCAATAGACAGGGTGATTACGAGCAGTACTTC.

This clonotype has a count of ten or more. The rearrangement links TRBV6-2 or TRBV6-3 to TRBJ2-7; D may correspond to TRBD1 or TRBD2 (5 bases each). This CDR3 is 15 amino acids long. Trimming pared 2 bases from V and 1 base from J, leaving 12 bases between. CDR1 is MNHEY, CDR2 SVGEGT, per germline. The chain's CDR3 is CASSYLRDGSYEQYF. The CDR3 DNA reads TGTGCCAGCAGTTACCTCCGGGACGGATCCTACGAGCAGTACTTC.

This chain links TRBV5-1 with TRBJ2-5; D might be TRBD2 (7 bases). Trimming took 1 base from V and 2 from J, leaving 18 bases between them. The CDR3 has 17 residues. The germline CDR1 and CDR2 sequences are SGHRS and YFSETQ. The CDR3 is CASSLLRGLNNQETQYF. Here the CDR3 DNA reads TGCGCCAGCAGCTTGTTGCGGGGGCTAAACAATCAAGAGACCCAGTACTTC.

The V gene is TRBV12-5, the J gene TRBJ2-5; 9 nucleotides line up with TRBD1. The CDR3 length is 15 residues. CDR1 is LGHNT and CDR2 is FRNRAP in the germline V gene. The J segment lost 5 bases and the V segment lost 1 base, leaving 5 bases of the junction unmatched. CDR3 nucleotide sequence: TGTGCTAGTGGTTTGGAAACAGGGGGCGGTGAGACCCAGTACTTC. It codes for CASGLETGGGETQYF.

This clonotype was recorded a few times. The rearrangement uses TRBV20-1 and TRBJ2-3; the match to TRBD1 covers 9 bases. The length of the CDR3 is 15 residues. With 0 bases clipped from V and 3 bases from J, the junction kept 4 bases outside the gene matches. The germline V gene has CDR1 DFQATT and CDR2 SNEGSKA (reference sequence). CDR3 coding DNA: TGCAGTGCTAGAGATCCGGGGACAGGGACAGATACGCAGTATTTT. Translated, it gives CSARDPGTGTDTQYF.

This clonotype appeared a few times. This chain uses TRBV28 with TRBJ2-7, with 9 bases fitting TRBD2. The CDR3 is made up of 16 amino acids. The germline V gene has CDR1 MDHEN and CDR2 SYDVKM. V trimming: 5 bases; J trimming: 4 bases; junction bases outside the gene matches: 12. The CDR3 reads CASSGPVASGNYEQYF. The CDR3, as DNA: TGTGCCAGCAGTGGCCCCGTGGCTAGCGGGAATTACGAGCAGTACTTC.

The CDR3 DNA sequence: TGTGCCAGCAGCCACCCACGCAATGAGCAGTTCTTC. Translated: CASSHPRNEQFF. The chain combines TRBV7-2 with TRBJ2-7; D gene uncertain. The DNA matches TRBJ2-1 better at its end, which makes the J call doubtful. The germline CDR1 and CDR2 sequences are SGHTA and FQGNSA. The CDR3 totals 12 residues.

This clonotype turned up a few times. This chain joins TRBV6-5 and TRBJ1-5, with D perhaps TRBD1 (6 bases). The CDR3 covers 14 residues. Trimming took off 6 bases at V and 6 bases at J, with 15 bases between the two ends. Germline V CDR1 and CDR2: MNHEY, SVGAGI. DNA of the CDR3: TGTGCCAGCAGGACAGGAATGGGTGTTCAGCCCCAGCATTTT. The encoded protein is CASRTGMGVQPQHF.

This clonotype has ten or more counts. The rearrangement joins TRBV28 to TRBJ2-5, with a weak D call TRBD2 (6 bases). The J call could be wrong; TRBJ2-7 is a better fit for the DNA end. CDR3 size: 15 residues. The germline V gene has CDR1 MDHEN and CDR2 SYDVKM. CDR3 region: CASSLMGGKNYEQYF. In nucleotides, the CDR3 is TGTGCCAGCAGTTTAATGGGGGGAAAAAACTACGAGCAGTACTTC.

This clonotype was recorded at least ten times. The chain is built from TRBV13 and TRBJ2-6; a weak D match, TRBD2 (5 bases). Germline lookup yields CDR1 PRHDT and CDR2 FYEKMQ (reference sequence). There are 17 residues in the CDR3. The V and J ends lost 1 base and 0 bases respectively, with 10 bases between them. Written as DNA, the CDR3 is TGTGCCAGCAGCTTAGCCGGACGGGGCTCTGGGGCCAACGTCCTGACTTTC. Translation gives CASSLAGRGSGANVLTF. The whole variable domain, filled in from reference TRBV13 and TRBJ2-6, reads AAGVIQSPRHLIKEKRETATLKCYPIPRHDTVYWYQQGPGQDPQFLISFYEKMQSDKGSIPDRFSAQQFSDYHSELNMSSLELGDSALYFCASSLAGRGSGANVLTFGAGSRLTVL.

V gene TRBV9 combines with J gene TRBJ2-5; 7 bases are shared with TRBD1. V was pared by 5 bases and J by 7 bases, with 17 bases of the junction left unmatched. This CDR3 spans 16 amino acids. Germline V gives CDR1 SGDLS, CDR2 YYNGEE. In nucleotides, the CDR3 is TGTGCCAGCAGTCCCGGTAACAGGGGAATAGGTGCGACCCAGTACTTC. This translates into CASSPGNRGIGATQYF.

Only a few counts were recorded for this clonotype. The chain employs TRBV7-9 and TRBJ1-4; 9 bases are shared with TRBD1. The CDR3 has 14 amino acids. V shed 5 bases and J 7 bases; nucleotides not matched to a gene: 5. Germline V lookup: CDR1 SEHNR, CDR2 FQNEAQ (reference sequence). The CDR3, as DNA: TGTGCCAGCAGCCTGGGACAGGGCAGTGAAAAACTGTTTTTT. Translating gives CASSLGQGSEKLFF.

The chain couples TRBV9 to TRBJ2-5; D assignment may be TRBD1 or TRBD2 (5 bases each). Germline assignment: CDR1 SGDLS and CDR2 YYNGEE. Between the trimmed V and J ends, which lost 2 bases and 5 bases, there was a span of 16 bases. CDR3 length equals 15 residues. This chain's CDR3 is CASSVGTELGETQYF. The CDR3 DNA sequence: TGTGCCAGCAGCGTGGGGACGGAGCTTGGGGAGACCCAGTACTTC.

The chain joins TRBV28 to TRBJ2-2, with a tentative D call TRBD1 (6 bases). Germline V lookup: CDR1 MDHEN, CDR2 SYDVKM. The CDR3 covers 15 residues. The V end was cut by 4 bases, the J end by 7 bases, with 16 bases between. DNA for the CDR3: TGTGCCAGCAGTTCCACCGGGACATCCAACGGGGAGCTGTTTTTT. This encodes CASSSTGTSNGELFF.

This clonotype was recorded a few times. The genes are TRBV20-1 and TRBJ2-1, with 12 bases fitting TRBD2. The CDR3 is made up of 18 amino acids. Trimming at V came to 6 bases and at J to 9 bases, leaving 21 bases not matched to a gene. CDR1 and CDR2 (germline): DFQATT, SNEGSKA (reference sequence). The CDR3: CSAHGSTSGSLGRSEQFF. In nucleotides, the CDR3 is TGCAGTGCCCACGGGTCGACTAGCGGGAGTTTGGGGCGGAGTGAGCAGTTCTTC.

The rearrangement uses TRBV7-2 and TRBJ2-2, with D maybe TRBD2 (6 bases). This CDR3 is built from 16 residues. Between the trimmed V and J ends, which lost 1 base and 3 bases, there was a span of 12 bases. In germline, CDR1 is SGHTA, CDR2 FQGNSA. The chain's CDR3 is CASSLGRARDTGELFF. DNA of the CDR3: TGTGCCAGCAGCTTAGGGAGGGCAAGGGACACCGGGGAGCTGTTTTTT.

A few counts support this clonotype. This chain links TRBV24-1 with TRBJ2-1, with 11 bases that match TRBD2. With 4 bases clipped from V and 2 bases from J, the junction kept 6 bases outside the gene matches. The CDR3 is 17 residues long. CDR1 is KGHDR and CDR2 is SFDVKD in the germline V gene. Here the CDR3 reads CATSDALAGGPYNEQFF. In DNA, the CDR3 is TGTGCCACCAGTGACGCCTTAGCGGGAGGGCCCTACAATGAGCAGTTCTTC.

This clonotype has a handful of counts. The genes are TRBV6-4 and TRBJ1-1, with a possible D match to TRBD1 (5 bases). V was pared by 1 base and J by 5 bases, with 8 bases between. The CDR3 has 13 residues. Germline values: CDR1 MRHNA, CDR2 SNTAGT. CDR3 residues: CASSDLPGTEAFF. DNA of the CDR3: TGTGCCAGCAGTGACTTGCCAGGGACTGAAGCTTTCTTT.

This clonotype has a single count. It may be a read error: a sequence one base away is much more abundant. This chain links TRBV11-2 with TRBJ2-7, with 8 bases matching TRBD2. Per germline, CDR1 SGHAT and CDR2 FQNNGV. The junction had 7 bases not matched to a gene; V was cut back by 7 bases and J by 5 bases. CDR3 size: 13 residues. The CDR3 DNA reads TGTGCCAGCAACCCCTCGGGGGGGCACGAGCAGTACTTC. It codes for CASNPSGGHEQYF.

This clonotype was counted a few times. This sequence joins TRBV10-3 and TRBJ1-6; no reliable D call. The CDR3 has 13 residues. V shed 0 bases and J shed 8 bases, with 5 bases lying between them. CDR1 is ENHRY and CDR2 is SYGVKD in the germline V gene. The CDR3 region has the DNA TGTGCCATCAGTGAGTCGGAGCATTCACCCCTCCACTTT. This codes for CAISESEHSPLHF.